A single sample gave rise to the 8 T cell receptor beta chains below, sequenced in a study of blood T cell repertoires in COVID-19. Method: immunoSEQ multiplex PCR; TCRdb's copy keeps in-frame clones and lacks some. The table has approximately 210,000 clones, around 83% seen once. Material: peripheral blood. The receptors originated from a man aged 45-65 years with active or convalescent COVID-19.

This clone is a singleton in its sample. This chain joins TRBV7-2 and TRBJ2-7; 8 bases are a match to TRBD2. V dropped 5 bases and J dropped 3; count of bases not matched to a gene: 3. Germline values: CDR1 SGHTA, CDR2 FQGNSA. This CDR3 comprises 13 residues. The CDR3, as DNA: TGTGCCAGCAGCCGGGGACTAGTCTACGAGCAGTACTTC. This codes for CASSRGLVYEQYF.

The gene calls are TRBV29-1 and TRBJ2-6; 10 bases align to TRBD1. Germline V gene data show CDR1 as SQVTM and CDR2 as ANQGSEA. CDR3 length: 18 amino acids. With 3 bases clipped from V and 0 bases from J, the junction kept 8 bases outside the gene matches. Here the CDR3 DNA reads TGCAGCGTTGACGTCTGGGGGACAGGGGCCTCTGGGGCCAACGTCCTGACTTTC. Its translation: CSVDVWGTGASGANVLTF. Variable domain in full (rest from reference TRBV29-1 and TRBJ2-6): SAVISQKPSRDICQRGTSLTIQCQVDSQVTMMFWYRQQPGQSLTLIATANQGSEATYESGFVIDKFPISRPNLTFSTLTVSNMSPEDSSIYLCSVDVWGTGASGANVLTFGAGSRLTVL.

This clone was detected only a few times. Here the CDR3 DNA reads TGCGCCAGCAGCCAGCAGGGGTATACTGAAGCTTTCTTT. Residues: CASSQQGYTEAFF. The chain recombines TRBV5-1 with TRBJ1-1, with a possible D match to TRBD1 (6 bases). This CDR3 region has 13 residues. The V gene lost 4 bases and the J gene lost 5 bases, with 12 bases spanning the gap. Germline CDR1 is SGHRS and CDR2 is YFSETQ. The complete variable domain, with remaining parts taken from reference TRBV5-1 and TRBJ1-1, reads KAGVTQTPRYLIKTRGQQVTLSCSPISGHRSVSWYQQTPGQGLQFLFEYFSETQRNKGNFPGRFSGRQFSNSRSEMNVSTLELGDSALYLCASSQQGYTEAFFGQGTRLTVV.

The chain has TRBV4-1 and TRBJ1-4; perhaps TRBD1 as D (6 bases). The ends were cut back, 5 bases at V and 2 bases at J, with 12 bases in the middle. The V gene's germline CDR1 is MGHRA and CDR2 YSYEKL. The CDR3 is 15 residues long. The DNA of the CDR3 is TGCGCCAGCAGCGGTGGGGGCTATACTAATGAAAAACTGTTTTTT. It translates to CASSGGGYTNEKLFF.

With respect to this clone: The junction and the germline gene differ at one end; a read error may be behind it. The chain joins TRBV7-7 to TRBJ2-1; 16 bases fit TRBD2. The CDR3 length is 21 residues. Germline loops: CDR1 SSHAT, CDR2 FNYEAQ (reference sequence). CDR3 DNA sequence: TGTGCTAGCAGCAAAGGACCGGGACTAGCGGGGGGGCCTATGTCCTACAATGAGCAGTTCTTC. This encodes CASSKGPGLAGGPMSYNEQFF.

The CDR3: CASSQGASSNQPQHF. The CDR3 DNA reads TGTGCCAGCTCACAGGGGGCTTCGAGCAATCAGCCCCAGCATTTT. The rearrangement joins TRBV18 to TRBJ1-5; TRBD1 aligns across 7 bases. The CDR3 is made up of 15 amino acids. With V trimmed by 4 bases and J by 1 base, 4 bases remained unmatched. Germline V CDR1 and CDR2: KGHSH, LQKENI.

The chain joins TRBV3-1 (or the pseudogene TRBV3-2) to TRBJ2-3; no definite D call. Deletions cut 1 base from V and 6 bases from J, with 14 bases between. The CDR3 contains 15 residues. Per germline, CDR1 LGHDT and CDR2 YNNKEL (reference sequence). The CDR3 sequence: CASSQVRQSQDTQYF. DNA for the CDR3: TGTGCCAGCAGCCAAGTCCGACAATCACAGGATACGCAGTATTTT.

The chain combines TRBV29-1 with TRBJ2-2; 9 bases agree with TRBD2. With V trimmed by 6 bases and J by 7 bases, 15 bases remained unmatched. Looked up from germline, CDR1 is SQVTM and CDR2 is ANQGSEA. The CDR3 is made up of 16 amino acids. The CDR3 DNA sequence: TGCAGCGTGCGACTAGCGGTTACCACGAGGAACGGGGAGCTGTTTTTT. Translating gives CSVRLAVTTRNGELFF.